This entry lists 10 T cell receptor beta chains sequenced from one sample in a study of blood T cell repertoires in COVID-19. TCRdb keeps only in-frame clones here, not all; method: immunoSEQ multiplex PCR. The sample yields roughly 25,000 clones, around 86% seen once. Source material: peripheral blood. These receptors were obtained from a human donor in a cohort sampled during active COVID-19.

The chain is built from TRBV7-2 and TRBJ1-3; 7 positions match TRBD1. This CDR3 spans 15 amino acids. In germline, CDR1 is SGHTA, CDR2 FQGNSA. The V and J ends lost 5 bases and 5 bases, in that order; junction bases with no gene match: 9. CDR3 sequence reads: CASSLRTGARNTIYF. The CDR3 DNA reads TGTGCCAGCAGCCTCCGAACAGGGGCCAGAAACACCATATATTTT. Using reference TRBV7-2 and TRBJ1-3 for the parts outside the CDR3, the full variable domain is GAGVSQSPSNKVTEKGKDVELRCDPISGHTALYWYRQSLGQGLEFLIYFQGNSAPDKSGLPSDRFSAERTGGSVSTLTIQRTQQEDSAVYLCASSLRTGARNTIYFGEGSWLTVV.

The V call is TRBV27, the J call TRBJ2-7; the D gene is possibly TRBD2 (6 bases). CDR1 and CDR2 from the germline V gene are MNHEY and SMNVEV (reference sequence). Trimming took off 3 bases at V and 4 bases at J, with 13 bases between the two ends. The CDR3 runs to 14 residues. The CDR3 bases are TGTGCCAGCAGTTTGTCGGGACTCCTATACGAGCAGTACTTC. It translates to CASSLSGLLYEQYF.

The chain couples TRBV28 to TRBJ2-3; a possible D gene is TRBD1 (6 bases). This CDR3 spans 14 amino acids. Trimming pared 3 bases from V and 5 bases from J, leaving 12 bases between. Germline lookup yields CDR1 MDHEN and CDR2 SYDVKM. This CDR3 reads CASSFVGAEDTQYF. The CDR3, as DNA: TGTGCCAGCAGTTTTGTGGGGGCGGAAGATACGCAGTATTTT.

The sample holds one count of this clone. The rearrangement uses TRBV19 and TRBJ2-3, with D perhaps matching TRBD2 (6 bases). Germline V gene lookup returns CDR1 LNHDA and CDR2 SQIVND (reference sequence). CDR3 length: 17 amino acids. V was clipped by 0 bases and J by 2 bases, with 15 bases between them. The DNA of the CDR3 is TGTGCCAGTAGTATAGAGGGAGGAACAGATATCACAGATACGCAGTATTTT. Translating gives CASSIEGGTDITDTQYF.

This clone is classed as medium-sized (0.01 to 0.1%). The chain couples TRBV11-3 to TRBJ1-1, with D unclear. V was pared by 5 bases and J by 3 bases, with 16 bases between. This CDR3 is built from 15 residues. Germline lookup yields CDR1 SGHNT and CDR2 YENEEA. The DNA for the CDR3 is TGTGCCAGCAGCCGCCCCGGGGTTGGGGACACTGAAGCTTTCTTT. Protein product: CASSRPGVGDTEAFF. Combining the CDR3 with reference TRBV11-3 and TRBJ1-1 gives the whole variable domain EAGVVQSPRYKIIEKKQPVAFWCNPISGHNTLYWYLQNLGQGPELLIRYENEEAVDDSQLPKDRFSAERLKGVDSTLKIQPAELGDSAVYLCASSRPGVGDTEAFFGQGTRLTVV.

V is TRBV5-1 and J is TRBJ2-3, with 7 positions matching TRBD1. Unmatched junction bases numbered 11, after V lost 4 bases and J lost 6 bases. CDR3 length: 15 amino acids. CDR1 and CDR2 from the germline V gene are SGHRS and YFSETQ. The CDR3 DNA is TGCGCCAGCAGCCGGGACAGCCCAGATAGGGATACGCAGTATTTT. This sequence encodes CASSRDSPDRDTQYF.

The CDR3 DNA sequence: TGTGCCAGCAGTCCCAGACTAGCGGGAGACGGCGAGCAGTACTTC. It encodes CASSPRLAGDGEQYF. V and J are TRBV27 and TRBJ2-7; TRBD2 agrees at 12 bases. V lost 5 bases, J lost 6 bases, and 8 bases stayed unmatched. The CDR3 spans 15 residues. Germline assignment: CDR1 MNHEY and CDR2 SMNVEV (reference sequence).

The chain links TRBV19 to TRBJ1-2; the D gene is possibly TRBD1 (6 bases). The CDR3 sequence is 12 residues long. Trimming left V 6 bases short and J 6 bases short, with 11 bases between. Germline V gene lookup returns CDR1 LNHDA and CDR2 SQIVND (reference sequence). This CDR3 is CASSPGGDGYTF. CDR3 sequence (DNA): TGTGCCAGTAGCCCGGGGGGCGATGGCTACACCTTC.

This chain uses TRBV13 with TRBJ2-1; 8 bases map to TRBD1. Germline V gives CDR1 PRHDT, CDR2 FYEKMQ (reference sequence). This CDR3 is built from 14 residues. V was clipped by 1 base and J by 5 bases; unmatched bases: 1. In DNA, the CDR3 is TGTGCCAGCAGCTTAGTGGACAGGGACAATGAGCAGTTCTTC. Amino acid sequence: CASSLVDRDNEQFF.

The chain employs TRBV5-1 and TRBJ2-1, with a weak D call TRBD2 (7 bases). The CDR3 length is 17 residues. V shed 5 bases and J shed 0 bases, with 18 bases lying between them. Germline V gene lookup returns CDR1 SGHRS and CDR2 YFSETQ. CDR3 sequence reads: CASSHEAGATSYNEQFF. The DNA of the CDR3 is TGCGCCAGCAGTCATGAGGCGGGGGCCACCTCCTACAATGAGCAGTTCTTC. The entire variable domain, with the rest obtained from reference TRBV5-1 and TRBJ2-1, is as follows: KAGVTQTPRYLIKTRGQQVTLSCSPISGHRSVSWYQQTPGQGLQFLFEYFSETQRNKGNFPGRFSGRQFSNSRSEMNVSTLELGDSALYLCASSHEAGATSYNEQFFGPGTRLTVL.